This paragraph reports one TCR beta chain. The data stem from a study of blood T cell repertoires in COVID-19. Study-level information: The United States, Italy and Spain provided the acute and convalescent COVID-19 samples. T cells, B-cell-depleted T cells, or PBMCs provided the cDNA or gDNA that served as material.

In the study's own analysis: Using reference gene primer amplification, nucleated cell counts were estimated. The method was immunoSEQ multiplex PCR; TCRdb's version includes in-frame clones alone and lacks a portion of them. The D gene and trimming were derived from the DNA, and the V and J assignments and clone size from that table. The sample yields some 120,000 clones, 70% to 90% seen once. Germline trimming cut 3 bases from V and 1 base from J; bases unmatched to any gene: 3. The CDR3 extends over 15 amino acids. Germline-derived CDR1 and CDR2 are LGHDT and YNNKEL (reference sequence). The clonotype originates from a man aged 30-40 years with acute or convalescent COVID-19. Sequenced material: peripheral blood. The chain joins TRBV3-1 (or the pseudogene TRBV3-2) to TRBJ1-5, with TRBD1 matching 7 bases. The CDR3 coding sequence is TGTGCCAGCAGCCAGGCAGGGGGGAGCAATCAGCCCCAGCATTTT. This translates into CASSQAGGSNQPQHF.